This T cell receptor beta chain comes out of a study of T cell repertoires in cytomegalovirus infection. V was pared by 5 bases and J by 0 bases, with 20 bases between. Per germline, CDR1 SGHVS and CDR2 FNYEAQ. This CDR3 is built from 18 residues. With regard to this clonotype: The antigen remains unidentified.

TCRdb passed the reads through MiXCR, listing each CDR3 protein once. The table lists approximately 260,000 distinct CDR3 sequences, about 20% of them singletons. The receptor's source is a human donor in good health (CMV status not recorded). Some clones in this sample may be carry-over from other donors' samples. The sample was cultured PBMCs, taken from culture after CMV antigen stimulation. The chain joins TRBV7-6 to TRBJ2-1, with a possible D match to TRBD2 (6 bases). The CDR3 bases are TGTGCCAGCAGCCACCGGGACTCCCTTCGTCACTCCTACAATGAGCAGTTCTTC. Protein product: CASSHRDSLRHSYNEQFF.